The 21 T cell receptor beta chains listed next were all sequenced from one sample in a study of CD8 T cells in Susac syndrome. After extraction with the RNeasy kit, roughly 0.45 to 1 ug of the RNA was reverse transcribed using random hexamers. One entry per CDR3 protein results from TCRdb running MiXCR on the immunoSEQ multiplex PCR reads. The data hold over 200,000 distinct CDR3 sequences, with roughly 94% observed a single time. Material for sequencing was CD4+ T cells from PBMCs. The source of these receptors is a human donor with multiple sclerosis.

The chain uses TRBV30 and TRBJ2-3; 9 positions match TRBD2. The CDR3 is 13 amino acids. The germline V gene has CDR1 GTSNPN and CDR2 SVGIG (reference sequence). CDR3 loop: CAWRGGRTDTQYF. In DNA form, the CDR3 reads TGTGCATGGCGGGGGGGCCGCACAGATACGCAGTATTTT.

The V and J genes are TRBV20-1 and TRBJ1-4; no definite D call. V was shortened by 5 bases and J by 1 base, with 17 bases between the two germline ends. The CDR3 contains 16 residues. Per germline, CDR1 DFQATT and CDR2 SNEGSKA (reference sequence). This CDR3 is CSAGRPSLGTNEKLFF. In DNA form, the CDR3 reads TGCAGTGCTGGAAGACCCTCCCTGGGAACTAATGAAAAACTGTTTTTT.

This rearrangement joins TRBV5-6 to TRBJ2-3; no firm D call. With 3 bases removed from V and 1 base from J, the gap between germline ends came to 12 bases. Germline CDR1 reads SGHDT; CDR2 reads YYEEEE. This CDR3 is 15 amino acids long. CDR3 nucleotides: TGTGCCAGCAGCTCCGAGTCAAGGGGCACAGATACGCAGTATTTT. Protein: CASSSESRGTDTQYF.

The chain couples TRBV20-1 to TRBJ1-2; tentatively, D is TRBD1 (5 bases). Trimming took 3 bases from V and 2 from J, leaving 10 bases between them. Germline assignment: CDR1 DFQATT and CDR2 SNEGSKA (reference sequence). CDR3 length equals 13 residues. Written as DNA, the CDR3 is TGCAGTGCTAGTAATGACAGAAACTATGGCTACACCTTC. Encoded protein: CSASNDRNYGYTF.

V usage is TRBV29-1 and J usage is TRBJ1-4; D remains ambiguous. Per the germline V gene, CDR1 is SQVTM and CDR2 is ANQGSEA. The V end was cut by 7 bases, the J end by 8 bases, with 8 bases between. The CDR3 contains 10 residues. The DNA for the CDR3 is TGCAGCGCCTACGAGGAAAAACTGTTTTTT. This translates into CSAYEEKLFF.

The chain recombines TRBV15 with TRBJ1-2; D is unresolved. The CDR3 spans 14 residues. Germline V gene lookup returns CDR1 LNHNV and CDR2 YYDKDF (reference sequence). Trimming shortened V by 4 bases and J by 2 bases, and 11 bases separated the two germline ends. This CDR3 is CATSMPQPNYGYTF. The CDR3, as DNA: TGTGCCACCAGCATGCCCCAGCCAAACTATGGCTACACCTTC.

CDR3 coding DNA: TGCGCCAGCAGCCAAGAAAGGGGCCCCCGCAATGAGCAGTTCTTC. Amino acids: CASSQERGPRNEQFF. The chain couples TRBV4-1 to TRBJ2-1; maybe TRBD1 (5 bases). Germline V lookup: CDR1 MGHRA, CDR2 YSYEKL. The CDR3 sequence is 15 residues long. V lost 0 bases and J lost 6, with 12 bases in between.

J is TRBJ1-5 and V is TRBV7-8, with D hard to call. CDR1 and CDR2 (germline): SGHVS, FQNEAQ. Trimming took off 8 bases at V and 2 bases at J, with 7 bases between the two ends. The CDR3 loop spans 12 amino acids. The DNA for the CDR3 is TGTGCCAGCGGGGATGGCAATCAGCCCCAGCATTTT. Translated: CASGDGNQPQHF.

CDR3: CASSRDRVNQPQHF. The CDR3 DNA sequence: TGTGCCAGCAGCCGGGACAGGGTCAATCAGCCCCAGCATTTT. This rearrangement joins TRBV7-9 to TRBJ1-5; TRBD1 agrees at 9 bases. CDR1 is SEHNR and CDR2 is FQNEAQ in the germline V gene (reference sequence). CDR3 length: 14 amino acids. V gave up 5 bases and J gave up 3 bases; unmatched junction bases: 2.

A note on this clonotype: Germline is not matched at one junction end, which may reflect a read error. The rearrangement joins TRBV20-1 to TRBJ1-2; no firm D call. Germline loops: CDR1 DFQATT, CDR2 SNEGSKA (reference sequence). The CDR3 is 10 amino acids. The CDR3 loop reads CSATRYGYTF. The CDR3 DNA reads TGCAGTGCTACTCGATATGGCTACACTTTC.

This chain uses TRBV7-2 with TRBJ1-1; D is undetermined. The length of the CDR3 is 15 residues. Trimming shortened V by 4 bases and J by 1 base, and 13 bases separated the two germline ends. The germline gives CDR1 SGHTA, CDR2 FQGNSA. The CDR3 DNA reads as TGTGCCAGCAGCTCCGCCCTGGCAGGGAACACTGAAGCTTTCTTT. Translating gives CASSSALAGNTEAFF.

This clonotype appeared once. J is TRBJ2-7 and V is TRBV5-1; 7 nucleotides line up with TRBD1. J was trimmed by 0 bases and V by 4 bases; bases with no gene match: 7. CDR3 length: 15 residues. Germline V gene sequence: CDR1 SGHRS, CDR2 YFSETQ. The CDR3 DNA follows: TGCGCCAGCAGCCCACGACAGGGTCCCTCCTACGAGCAGTACTTC. This encodes CASSPRQGPSYEQYF.

The chain links TRBV19 to TRBJ1-6; D is perhaps TRBD1 (5 bases). The CDR3 covers 14 residues. Germline values: CDR1 LNHDA, CDR2 SQIVND (reference sequence). V lost 10 bases, J lost 8 bases, and 18 bases lay in between. The CDR3 sequence is CATQATGGDSPLHF. DNA for the CDR3: TGTGCCACTCAAGCAACGGGGGGTGATTCACCCCTCCACTTT.

V is TRBV30 and J is TRBJ2-2; TRBD2 might be the D (6 bases). Germline V gene lookup returns CDR1 GTSNPN and CDR2 SVGIG (reference sequence). The V end lost 3 bases, the J end lost 1 base, and 12 bases lay between the germline ends. This CDR3 region has 15 residues. In DNA, the CDR3 is TGTGCCTGGAGGGGGGACTTTGAGAACACCGGGGAGCTGTTTTTT. Protein sequence: CAWRGDFENTGELFF.

This sequence joins TRBV29-1 and TRBJ2-5; tentatively, D is TRBD2 (5 bases). This CDR3 has 12 residues. Between the trimmed V and J ends, which lost 6 bases and 3 bases, there was a span of 11 bases. Germline V CDR1 and CDR2: SQVTM, ANQGSEA. CDR3 DNA: TGCAGCGTAGCGGAGATGAAAGAGACCCAGTACTTC. It yields the protein CSVAEMKETQYF.

The rearrangement joins TRBV29-1 to TRBJ1-1, with D maybe TRBD1 (5 bases). Per the germline V gene, CDR1 is SQVTM and CDR2 is ANQGSEA. V gave up 6 bases and J gave up 1 base, with 15 bases separating them. This CDR3 is 14 amino acids long. Written as DNA, the CDR3 is TGCAGCGTCGTAACGGGGGGACCGAACACTGAAGCTTTCTTT. Amino acid sequence: CSVVTGGPNTEAFF.

The chain is built from TRBV2 and TRBJ2-7; D perhaps matches TRBD2 (5 bases). Germline V gives CDR1 SNHLY, CDR2 FYNNEI. V was pared by 6 bases and J by 3 bases, with 15 bases between. There are 14 residues in the CDR3. The CDR3 coding sequence is TGTGCCAGCAGAGAGGAGGCCCAACTCTACGAGCAGTACGTC. Protein sequence: CASREEAQLYEQYV.

The rearrangement uses TRBV25-1 and TRBJ2-5, with D tentatively TRBD2 (5 bases). Germline V gene sequence: CDR1 MGHDK, CDR2 SYGVNS. V was trimmed by 6 bases and J by 4 bases, leaving 15 bases between them. The CDR3 has 14 residues. The CDR3 nucleotides are TGTGCCAGCAGCCTCGCGGAGGCAGTAGAGACCCAGTACTTC. Amino acid sequence: CASSLAEAVETQYF. The entire variable domain, with the rest obtained from reference TRBV25-1 and TRBJ2-5, is as follows: EADIYQTPRYLVIGTGKKITLECSQTMGHDKMYWYQQDPGMELHLIHYSYGVNSTEKGDLSSESTVSRIRTEHFPLTLESARPSHTSQYLCASSLAEAVETQYFGPGTRLLVL.

The chain uses TRBV20-1 and TRBJ2-3; no definite D call. V was pared by 3 bases and J by 2 bases, with 6 bases between. Per the germline V gene, CDR1 is DFQATT and CDR2 is SNEGSKA (reference sequence). There are 12 residues in the CDR3. The CDR3 sequence: CSARRTTDTQYF. The CDR3 nucleotides read TGCAGTGCTAGGCGTACCACAGATACGCAGTATTTT.

The V and J genes are TRBV20-1 and TRBJ1-2; TRBD1 might be the D (6 bases). This CDR3 has 13 amino acids. Trimming took off 1 base at V and 3 bases at J, with 9 bases between the two ends. Germline CDR1 reads DFQATT; CDR2 reads SNEGSKA (reference sequence). The chain's CDR3 is CSARAAGDYGYTF. Here the CDR3 DNA reads TGCAGTGCTAGAGCGGCAGGGGACTATGGCTACACCTTC.

With respect to this clonotype: One junction end disagrees with the germline gene, perhaps due to a read error. The genes are TRBV30 and TRBJ1-6; 9 nucleotides match TRBD1. This CDR3 region has 14 residues. Per germline, CDR1 GTSNPN and CDR2 SVGIG (reference sequence). The CDR3 DNA reads TGTGCCTGGATAGGGACAGGGCAGAGTTCACCCCTCCATTTT. It is translated as CAWIGTGQSSPLHF.